Sequencing of this TCR beta chain was carried out in a study of OX40 agonist ivuxolimab in advanced cancers. Background for the entire study: The costimulatory receptor OX40 (CD134) was targeted by ivuxolimab, a fully human IgG2 agonistic monoclonal antibody. Partial responses were achieved by three dose-escalation patients, of whom one had hepatocellular carcinoma and two had cutaneous melanoma. The dose-escalation cohort was 82.7% male with a mean age of approximately 60 years, ranging from roughly 20 to 80. Intravenous ivuxolimab was administered to patients every 2 weeks at six dose levels: 0.01, 0.1, 0.3, 1.5, 3 and 10 mg/kg. The monotherapy dose-escalation portion (N of about 52 patients) of the phase I ivuxolimab trial is reported in the paper. Prior anti-PD-1, anti-PD-L1 or anti-CTLA-4 therapy was permitted, and checkpoint inhibitors had been received by approximately 39% of dose-escalation patients. The point of sequencing TCRbeta in the periphery was to test whether ivuxolimab changed TCR sequence diversity and drove clonal T-cell expansion. Of the 50 to 55 patients in dose escalation, 19 had hepatocellular carcinoma, some 15 had melanoma, 9 had renal cell carcinoma and 9 had head and neck cancer. Points the paper makes about the study in general: At doses of 0.1 to 3.0 mg/kg, clonal expansion of both CD4+ and CD8+ T cells in blood was seen between baseline and week 6. Low levels of normalized T-cell clonal expansion were also seen in some patients who did not respond. After ivuxolimab, more expanded clones were found on average in CD8+ T cells than in CD4+ T cells. In partial responders in the 0.1-3.0 mg/kg groups, normalized peripheral clonal expansion was found to be among the lowest, especially among CD8+ T cells. Which antigens the clonally expanded peripheral T cells were specific for was not determined.

The trial excluded patients who had a history of autoimmune disease or who were on systemic immunosuppression. Peripheral blood for TCR sequencing was collected from all dose cohorts at baseline, on cycle 4 day 1, and on cycle 7 day 1. The samples were taken from a phase I, first-in-human, multicenter, open-label dose-escalation trial of ivuxolimab. The trial enrolled adults with locally advanced or metastatic head and neck squamous cell, hepatocellular, melanoma or renal cell carcinoma. Before TCR sequencing, CD4+ T cells and CD8+ T cells from peripheral blood were sorted into separate populations. Comments on this clone: The clone's antigen remains unknown. No qualities accompany the bases; no much larger clone lies one base away.

Genomic DNA was isolated from the sorted cells so that the TCRbeta CDR3 region could be sequenced. The immunoSEQ Assay was used to sequence the TCRbeta CDR3 regions. TCRdb stores this immuneACCESS table with in-frame sequences only. Part of the clones is absent; in the studies checked, under half of the shortfall reflects unresolved V genes, and no reason is known for the rest. The sample table lists 75,000 to 80,000 clones, around 94% of them with a count of one. The top ten hold roughly 22% of the sample. Reading from cysteine to phenylalanine, the CDR3 counts 14 amino acids. Only the CDR3 part of the read is kept: 42 bases, read in frame from the first base. The germline V and J ends show losses of 3 bases and 4 bases respectively, and no gene match explains 4 bases of the junction. CDR1 and CDR2 are read off the germline V gene as SGHTA and FQGTGA.

The material sequenced was CD4+ or CD8+ T cells sorted from blood, taken in a trial of the OX40 agonist ivuxolimab. The rearranged chain carries TRBV7-3 and TRBJ2-7; TRBD2 fits 9 bases in the junction. The sequence came from an adult with an advanced solid tumor such as melanoma, head and neck, liver or kidney cancer. At the DNA level, the sequence is TGTGCCAGCAGCTTCGCGGGAGGGCCATACGAGCAGTACTTC. Translation gives CASSFAGGPYEQYF.